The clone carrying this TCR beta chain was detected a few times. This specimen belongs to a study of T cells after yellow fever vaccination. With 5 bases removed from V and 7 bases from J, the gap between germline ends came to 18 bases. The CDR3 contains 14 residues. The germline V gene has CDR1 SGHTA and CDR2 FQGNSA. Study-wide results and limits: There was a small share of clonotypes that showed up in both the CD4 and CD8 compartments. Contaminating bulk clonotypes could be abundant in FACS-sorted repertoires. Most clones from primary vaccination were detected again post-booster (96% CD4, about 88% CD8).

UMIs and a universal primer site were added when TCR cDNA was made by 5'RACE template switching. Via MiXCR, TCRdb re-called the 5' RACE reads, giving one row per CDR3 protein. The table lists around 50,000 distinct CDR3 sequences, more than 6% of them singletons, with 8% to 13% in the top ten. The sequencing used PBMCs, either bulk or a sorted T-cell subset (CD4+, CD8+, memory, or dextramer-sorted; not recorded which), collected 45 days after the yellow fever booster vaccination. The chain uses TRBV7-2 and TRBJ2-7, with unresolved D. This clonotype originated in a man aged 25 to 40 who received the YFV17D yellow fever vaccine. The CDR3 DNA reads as TGTGCCAGCAGCCCCAGCCCACACGTCGGGGAGCAGTACTTC. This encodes CASSPSPHVGEQYF.